The clone carrying this T cell receptor beta chain has just a few counts. The entry originates in a study of blood T cells in healthy people across ages. There are 13 residues in the CDR3. V was clipped by 4 bases and J by 6 bases; unmatched bases: 5. Germline V lookup: CDR1 SEHNR, CDR2 FQNEAQ (reference sequence). A second PCR of 7 to 11 cycles used a sample-barcoded 5' primer and a J-beta primer mix. From each sample, at least 2.5 million paired-end reads containing CDR3 were obtained. TCRdb re-called the 5' RACE reads through MiXCR, storing one row per CDR3 protein. The repertoire consists of about 930,000 distinct CDR3 sequences, with roughly 29% occurring once and the leading ten covering roughly 10%. These data were also reused for a study on T cells of mothers and their children. As reported in that work: Clones that were microchimeric and persistent were not detected among T cells.

Sequencing was carried out using blood. The source of this sequence is a woman aged 35 to 49 in good health. V gene TRBV7-9 combines with J gene TRBJ1-2; 7 nucleotides align to TRBD1. The CDR3: CASSYRTGHGYTF. Here the CDR3 DNA reads TGTGCCAGCAGCTATAGGACAGGACATGGCTACACCTTC. Filled out from reference TRBV7-9 and TRBJ1-2, the complete variable domain reads DTGVSQNPRHKITKRGQNVTFRCDPISEHNRLYWYRQTLGQGPEFLTYFQNEAQLEKSRLLSDRFSAERPKGSFSTLEIQRTEQGDSAMYLCASSYRTGHGYTFGSGTRLTVV.